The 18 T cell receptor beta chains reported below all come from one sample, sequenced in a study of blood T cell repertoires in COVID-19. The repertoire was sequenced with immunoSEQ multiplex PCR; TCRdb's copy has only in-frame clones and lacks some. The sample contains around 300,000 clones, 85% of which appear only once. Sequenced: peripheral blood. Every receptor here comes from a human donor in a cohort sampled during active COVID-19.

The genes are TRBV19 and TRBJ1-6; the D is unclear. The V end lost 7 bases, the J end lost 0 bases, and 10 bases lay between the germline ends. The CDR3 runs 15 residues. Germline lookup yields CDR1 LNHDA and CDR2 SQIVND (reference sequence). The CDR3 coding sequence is TGTGCCAGTACCCCAACGAGCTCCTATAATTCACCCCTCCACTTT. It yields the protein CASTPTSSYNSPLHF.

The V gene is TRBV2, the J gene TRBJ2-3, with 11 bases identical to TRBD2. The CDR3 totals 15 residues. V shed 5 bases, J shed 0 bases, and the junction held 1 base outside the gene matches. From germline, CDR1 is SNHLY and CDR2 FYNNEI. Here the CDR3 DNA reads TGTGCCAGCAGTTGGACTAGCGGGAGCACAGATACGCAGTATTTT. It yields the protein CASSWTSGSTDTQYF. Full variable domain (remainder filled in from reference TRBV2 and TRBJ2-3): EPEVTQTPSHQVTQMGQEVILRCVPISNHLYFYWYRQILGQKVEFLVSFYNNEISEKSEIFDDQFSVERPDGSNFTLKIRSTKLEDSAMYFCASSWTSGSTDTQYFGPGTRLTVL.

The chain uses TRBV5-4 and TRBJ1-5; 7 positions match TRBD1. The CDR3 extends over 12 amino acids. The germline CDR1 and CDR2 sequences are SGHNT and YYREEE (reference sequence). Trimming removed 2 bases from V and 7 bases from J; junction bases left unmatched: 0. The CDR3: CASSLQGQPQHF. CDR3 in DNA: TGTGCCAGCAGCTTACAGGGGCAGCCCCAGCATTTT.

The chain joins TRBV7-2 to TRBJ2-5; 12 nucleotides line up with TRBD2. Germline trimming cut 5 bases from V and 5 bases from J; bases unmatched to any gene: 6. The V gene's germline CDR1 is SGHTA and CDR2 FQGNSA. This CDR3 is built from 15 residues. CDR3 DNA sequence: TGTGCCAGCAGCCCTCCTAGCGGGAGGGGGGAGACCCAGTACTTC. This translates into CASSPPSGRGETQYF.

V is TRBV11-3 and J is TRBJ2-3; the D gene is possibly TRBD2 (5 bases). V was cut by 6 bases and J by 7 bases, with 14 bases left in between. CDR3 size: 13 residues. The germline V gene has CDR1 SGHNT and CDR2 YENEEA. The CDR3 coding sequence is TGTGCCAGCAGTTCCTCGACTAAGAATACGCAGTATTTT. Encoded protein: CASSSSTKNTQYF.

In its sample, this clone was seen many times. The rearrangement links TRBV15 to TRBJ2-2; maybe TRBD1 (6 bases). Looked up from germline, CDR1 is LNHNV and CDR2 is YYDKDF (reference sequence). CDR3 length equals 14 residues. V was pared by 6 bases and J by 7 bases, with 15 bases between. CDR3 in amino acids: CATSSNRENGELFF. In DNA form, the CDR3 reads TGTGCCACCAGTTCAAACAGGGAAAACGGGGAGCTGTTTTTT. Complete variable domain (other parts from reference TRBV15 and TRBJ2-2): DAMVIQNPRYQVTQFGKPVTLSCSQTLNHNVMYWYQQKSSQAPKLLFHYYDKDFNNEADTPDNFQSRRPNTSFCFLDIRSPGLGDTAMYLCATSSNRENGELFFGEGSRLTVL.

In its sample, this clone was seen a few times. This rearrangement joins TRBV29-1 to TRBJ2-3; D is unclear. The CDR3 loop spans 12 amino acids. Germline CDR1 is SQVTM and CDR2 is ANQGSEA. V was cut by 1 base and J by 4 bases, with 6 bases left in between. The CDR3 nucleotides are TGCAGCGTTGAAGTTTTAGCAGATACGCAGTATTTT. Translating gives CSVEVLADTQYF.

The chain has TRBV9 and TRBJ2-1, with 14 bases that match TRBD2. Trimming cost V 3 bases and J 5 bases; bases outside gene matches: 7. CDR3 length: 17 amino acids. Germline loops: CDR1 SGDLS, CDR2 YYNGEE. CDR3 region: CASSDRLAGGWDNEQFF. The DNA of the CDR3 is TGTGCCAGCAGCGACCGACTAGCGGGAGGGTGGGACAATGAGCAGTTCTTC.

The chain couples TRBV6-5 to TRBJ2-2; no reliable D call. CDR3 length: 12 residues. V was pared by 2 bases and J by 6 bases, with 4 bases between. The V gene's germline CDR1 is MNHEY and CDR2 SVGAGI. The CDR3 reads CASSYGAGELFF. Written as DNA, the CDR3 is TGTGCCAGCAGTTACGGAGCCGGGGAGCTGTTTTTT.

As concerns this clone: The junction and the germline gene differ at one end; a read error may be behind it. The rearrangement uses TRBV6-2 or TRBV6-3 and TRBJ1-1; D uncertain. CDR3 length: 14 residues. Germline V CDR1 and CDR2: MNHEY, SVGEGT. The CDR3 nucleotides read TGTGCCAGCAATTACAGTGTTATACTAACTGAAGCTTTCTTT. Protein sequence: CASNYSVILTEAFF.

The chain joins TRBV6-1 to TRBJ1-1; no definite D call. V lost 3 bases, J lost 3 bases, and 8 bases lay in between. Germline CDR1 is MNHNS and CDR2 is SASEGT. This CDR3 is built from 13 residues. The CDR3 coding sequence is TGTGCCAGCAGTGAGAGGATCCACACTGAAGCTTTCTTT. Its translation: CASSERIHTEAFF.

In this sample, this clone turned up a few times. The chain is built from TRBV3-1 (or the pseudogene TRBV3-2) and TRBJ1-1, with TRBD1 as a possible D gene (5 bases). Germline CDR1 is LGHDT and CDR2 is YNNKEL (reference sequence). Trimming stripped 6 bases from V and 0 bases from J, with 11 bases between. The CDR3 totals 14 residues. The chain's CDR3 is CASRATEMNTEAFF. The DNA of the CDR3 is TGTGCCAGCAGGGCGACAGAAATGAACACTGAAGCTTTCTTT.

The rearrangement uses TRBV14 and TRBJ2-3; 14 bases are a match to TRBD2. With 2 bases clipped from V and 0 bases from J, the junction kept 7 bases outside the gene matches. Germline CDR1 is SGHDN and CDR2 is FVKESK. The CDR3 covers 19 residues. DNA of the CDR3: TGTGCCAGCAGCCAATACTGGACTAGCGGGAGGTCTAGCACAGATACGCAGTATTTT. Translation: CASSQYWTSGRSSTDTQYF.

Written as DNA, the CDR3 is TGTGCCAGCAGCTTAATTGGAGGGACTGGCAATCAGCCCCAGCATTTT. Its protein is CASSLIGGTGNQPQHF. This chain joins TRBV7-2 and TRBJ1-5; TRBD1 might be the D (5 bases). Germline CDR1 is SGHTA and CDR2 is FQGNSA. Trimming cost V 2 bases and J 2 bases, with 13 bases left between them. This CDR3 region has 16 residues.

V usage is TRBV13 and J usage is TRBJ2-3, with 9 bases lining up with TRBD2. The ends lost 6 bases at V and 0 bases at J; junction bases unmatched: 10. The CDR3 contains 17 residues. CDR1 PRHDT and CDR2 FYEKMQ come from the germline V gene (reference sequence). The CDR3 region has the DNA TGTGCCAGCAGGGGGCTAAAGCGGGAGGTCAGCACAGATACGCAGTATTTT. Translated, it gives CASRGLKREVSTDTQYF. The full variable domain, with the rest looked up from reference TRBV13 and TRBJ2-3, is AAGVIQSPRHLIKEKRETATLKCYPIPRHDTVYWYQQGPGQDPQFLISFYEKMQSDKGSIPDRFSAQQFSDYHSELNMSSLELGDSALYFCASRGLKREVSTDTQYFGPGTRLTVL.

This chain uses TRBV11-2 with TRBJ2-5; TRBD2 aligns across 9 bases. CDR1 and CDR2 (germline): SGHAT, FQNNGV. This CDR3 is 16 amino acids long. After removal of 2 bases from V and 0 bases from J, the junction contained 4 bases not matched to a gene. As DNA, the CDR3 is TGTGCCAGCAGCTTATCAGCTAGCGGGGACCAAGAGACCCAGTACTTC. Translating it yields CASSLSASGDQETQYF.

CDR3 coding DNA: TGTGCCAGCAGCCGCCAGACAGGGGATACTGAAGCTTTCTTT. Translated, it gives CASSRQTGDTEAFF. The chain joins TRBV14 to TRBJ1-1, with TRBD1 identical over 8 bases. The CDR3 contains 14 residues. Germline CDR1 reads SGHDN; CDR2 reads FVKESK. V gave up 4 bases and J gave up 5 bases; unmatched junction bases: 6.

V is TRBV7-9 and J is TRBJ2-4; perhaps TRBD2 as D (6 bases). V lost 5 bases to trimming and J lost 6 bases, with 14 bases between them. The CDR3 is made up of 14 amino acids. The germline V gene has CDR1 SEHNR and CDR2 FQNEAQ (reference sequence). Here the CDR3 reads CASSLSGVGNIQYF. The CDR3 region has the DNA TGTGCCAGCAGCCTTAGCGGAGTGGGAAACATTCAGTACTTC.